The clone carrying this TCR beta chain appeared many times. Its antigen is currently unknown. The record originates from a study of T-cell memory formation after mild COVID-19. Whole-study findings and limits: Clones shrinking between day 15 and 85 showed a balanced CD4/CD8 split, and those that grew later tilted toward CD4+. Second-wave clones that peaked on day 37 lacked confirmed SARS-CoV-2 specificity.

In TCRdb, the 5' RACE reads were re-called with MiXCR into one record per CDR3 protein. The profile shows around 430,000 distinct CDR3 sequences, about 16% of them singletons. Trimming left V 0 bases short and J 5 bases short, with 10 bases between. The germline V gene has CDR1 DFQATT and CDR2 SNEGSKA (reference sequence). The CDR3 sequence is 14 residues long. This receptor was obtained from a man younger than 35 who had mild COVID-19 (a few samples of this study predate the infection). Cell type and time point are not known. The chain has TRBV20-1 and TRBJ2-2, with no clear D. Sequenced: PBMCs or a T cell subset sorted from them (not recorded which). DNA of the CDR3: TGCAGTGCTAGAGATCTGGAACCGACCGGGGAGCTGTTTTTT. This gives the protein CSARDLEPTGELFF.